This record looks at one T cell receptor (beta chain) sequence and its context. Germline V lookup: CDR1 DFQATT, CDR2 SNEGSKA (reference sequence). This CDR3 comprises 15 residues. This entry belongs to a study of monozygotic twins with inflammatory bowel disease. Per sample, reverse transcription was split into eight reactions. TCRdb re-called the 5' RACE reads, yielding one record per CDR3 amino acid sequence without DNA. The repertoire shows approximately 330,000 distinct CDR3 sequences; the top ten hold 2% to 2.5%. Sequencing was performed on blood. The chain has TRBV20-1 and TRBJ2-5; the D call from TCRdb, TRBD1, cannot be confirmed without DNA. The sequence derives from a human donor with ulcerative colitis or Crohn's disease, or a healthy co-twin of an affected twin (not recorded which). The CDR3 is CSVLPSQGGSETQYF.